The 8 T cell receptor beta chains given below trace back to one sample, sequenced in a study of beta chain features in type 1 diabetes. Every isolated RNA sample was fully reverse transcribed, so sequencing captured expressed TCRB transcripts. Sequenced by immunoSEQ multiplex PCR; TCRdb stores in-frame clones only, minus some. The table shows around 280,000 clones, with approximately 15% occurring only once. Points from the study as a whole: Shorter TCRB CDR3s, moderately but significantly so, marked every one of the four CD4+ subsets in Type 1 diabetes patients.

Their recognized antigens are unknown. Sequenced sample: naive CD4+ T cells from blood. Receptors originate from a man younger than 30 with type 1 diabetes.

This sequence joins TRBV28 and TRBJ2-3, with a weak D call TRBD2 (5 bases). The length of the CDR3 is 13 residues. Germline values: CDR1 MDHEN, CDR2 SYDVKM. Trimming took off 6 bases at V and 1 base at J, with 8 bases between the two ends. The CDR3 nucleotides are TGTGCCAGCAGGCGGGTGGGCACAGATACGCAGTATTTT. Translated, it gives CASRRVGTDTQYF.

In its sample, this clone was seen a few times. The rearrangement links TRBV5-1 to TRBJ2-5; D may be TRBD2 (6 bases). The ends were cut back, 0 bases at V and 4 bases at J, with 10 bases in the middle. The CDR3 is made up of 14 amino acids. The germline gives CDR1 SGHRS, CDR2 YFSETQ. For the CDR3, the DNA is TGCGCCAGCAGCTTGGCCGGGAGTTTAGAGACCCAGTACTTC. It is translated as CASSLAGSLETQYF. The full variable domain, in which reference TRBV5-1 and TRBJ2-5 provide the parts outside the CDR3, is KAGVTQTPRYLIKTRGQQVTLSCSPISGHRSVSWYQQTPGQGLQFLFEYFSETQRNKGNFPGRFSGRQFSNSRSEMNVSTLELGDSALYLCASSLAGSLETQYFGPGTRLLVL.

Only a few counts were recorded for this clone. This chain uses TRBV4-3 with TRBJ2-2, with D perhaps matching TRBD1 (6 bases). The germline V gene encodes CDR1 LGHNA and CDR2 YSLEER. CDR3 size: 16 residues. The V end lost 1 base, the J end lost 2 bases, and 11 bases lay between the germline ends. CDR3 residues: CASSQARGGNTGELFF. The CDR3 nucleotides are TGCGCCAGCAGCCAAGCGCGAGGGGGAAACACCGGGGAGCTGTTTTTT.

V usage is TRBV4-3 and J usage is TRBJ2-7, with 8 bases lining up with TRBD1. Germline CDR1 and CDR2: LGHNA and YSLEER. The CDR3 has 15 residues. With V trimmed by 0 bases and J by 4 bases, 5 bases remained unmatched. The CDR3: CASSQDRTGRYEQYF. In nucleotides, the CDR3 is TGCGCCAGCAGCCAAGATAGGACAGGGAGGTACGAGCAGTACTTC.

The genes are TRBV28 and TRBJ1-1; D uncertain. This CDR3 comprises 12 residues. Germline lookup yields CDR1 MDHEN and CDR2 SYDVKM. V dropped 5 bases and J dropped 0 bases, with 4 bases sitting between them. Written as DNA, the CDR3 is TGTGCCAGCAGTAATATGAACACTGAAGCTTTCTTT. The encoded protein is CASSNMNTEAFF.

This sequence joins TRBV12-5 and TRBJ2-7; 8 nucleotides match TRBD2. CDR3 length equals 19 residues. V shed 0 bases and J 3 bases; nucleotides not matched to a gene: 16. The germline gives CDR1 LGHNT, CDR2 FRNRAP. The CDR3 DNA follows: TGTGCTAGTGGTTTGGTACAAAGCGGACGGGCGGGAGGAGTCTACGAGCAGTACTTC. Its translation is CASGLVQSGRAGGVYEQYF.

The chain uses TRBV6-5 and TRBJ1-1; TRBD1 is a possible D gene (5 bases). The CDR3 is 13 residues long. V lost 2 bases, J lost 5 bases, and 9 bases lay in between. The germline CDR1 and CDR2 sequences are MNHEY and SVGAGI. CDR3 protein: CASSYGAGTEAFF. The CDR3 DNA is TGTGCCAGCAGTTACGGGGCAGGGACTGAAGCTTTCTTT.

This chain links TRBV4-1 with TRBJ2-3; 7 bases are shared with TRBD2. Germline-derived CDR1 and CDR2 are MGHRA and YSYEKL. The CDR3 is made up of 17 amino acids. Trimming took 0 bases from V and 0 from J; bases not matched to a gene: 6. The CDR3 region is CASSQESAGASTDTQYF. The DNA of the CDR3 is TGCGCCAGCAGCCAAGAGTCGGCGGGAGCTAGCACAGATACGCAGTATTTT.